These 10 T cell receptor beta chains share one sample of origin, sequenced in a study of Ad26.COV2.S vaccination and SARS-CoV-2 variants. The treatment denotes: 15 to 20 received Ad26.COV2.S at low or high dose, single or two shots; 5 received placebo; per-sample allocation not given. After the first vaccine or placebo injection, samples were drawn on day 63. Repertoires were generated with immunoSEQ multiplex PCR, while TCRdb's copy carries only in-frame clones and drops some. The table has a few hundred thousand clones, approximately 90% seen once. The sequencing here drew on peripheral blood, taken in a trial of Ad26.COV2.S vaccine versus placebo. The receptors were gathered from a person between 18 and 65 years old who received the Ad26.COV2.S COVID-19 vaccine or a placebo.

A single count supports this clone. The chain carries TRBV27 and TRBJ2-3; 14 bases map to TRBD2. From germline, CDR1 is MNHEY and CDR2 SMNVEV (reference sequence). This CDR3 region has 16 residues. After removal of 5 bases from V and 5 bases from J, the junction contained 6 bases not matched to a gene. In DNA form, the CDR3 reads TGTGCCAGCAGTATGGGACTAGCGGGAGTACAAGATACGCAGTATTTT. It is translated as CASSMGLAGVQDTQYF.

The rearrangement links TRBV6-2 or TRBV6-3 to TRBJ2-7; D is undetermined. The germline V and J ends were trimmed by 4 bases and 1 base, with 8 bases remaining between them. Germline V gene data show CDR1 as MNHEY and CDR2 as SVGEGT. CDR3 length: 13 amino acids. The CDR3 DNA follows: TGTGCCAGCAGTTCCAGGTTGTCCTACGAGCAGTACTTC. The encoded protein is CASSSRLSYEQYF.

This chain uses TRBV10-3 with TRBJ2-1, with D perhaps TRBD2 (5 bases). The CDR3 runs 12 residues. Trimming pared 5 bases from V and 3 bases from J, leaving 5 bases between. The germline V gene has CDR1 ENHRY and CDR2 SYGVKD. Here the CDR3 reads CAISSGYNEQFF. The CDR3, as DNA: TGTGCCATCAGTAGCGGCTACAATGAGCAGTTCTTC.

This clone was seen only once. The V and J genes are TRBV6-2 or TRBV6-3 and TRBJ1-1; the D is unclear. Between the trimmed V and J ends, which lost 4 bases and 1 base, there was a span of 10 bases. Germline V gene lookup returns CDR1 MNHEY and CDR2 SVGEGT. The CDR3 covers 14 residues. The CDR3 region has the DNA TGTGCCAGCAGTTTCATAACAGCGAACACTGAAGCTTTCTTT. Protein: CASSFITANTEAFF.

J is TRBJ2-3 and V is TRBV18; 8 bases agree with TRBD1. V shed 3 bases and J 4 bases; nucleotides not matched to a gene: 3. CDR1 is KGHSH and CDR2 is LQKENI in the germline V gene. This CDR3 has 14 residues. The CDR3 DNA sequence: TGTGCCAGCTCACCTAGGACAGGGCCAGATACGCAGTATTTT. It yields the protein CASSPRTGPDTQYF.

The chain couples TRBV27 to TRBJ2-3, with D perhaps matching TRBD1 or TRBD2 (5 bases each). Deletions cut 0 bases from V and 1 base from J, with 11 bases between. The CDR3 loop spans 16 amino acids. The V gene's germline CDR1 is MNHEY and CDR2 SMNVEV (reference sequence). The CDR3 region has the DNA TGTGCCAGCAGTTTATCGAGGGCCAGGGGCACAGATACGCAGTATTTT. Protein: CASSLSRARGTDTQYF.

The chain couples TRBV7-2 to TRBJ2-3; 10 positions agree with TRBD2. Germline trimming cut 3 bases from V and 5 bases from J; bases unmatched to any gene: 2. This CDR3 is 14 amino acids long. Germline loops: CDR1 SGHTA, CDR2 FQGNSA. This chain's CDR3 is CASSFLAGEDTQYF. The CDR3 DNA reads as TGTGCCAGCAGCTTCCTAGCGGGAGAAGATACGCAGTATTTT.

This clone was observed once. The V and J genes are TRBV12-3 or TRBV12-4 and TRBJ2-4; D possibly corresponds to TRBD1 (6 bases). V was clipped by 2 bases and J by 9 bases, with 11 bases between them. There are 13 residues in the CDR3. The CDR3 region has the DNA TGTGCCAGCAGTTTATCAGGGGATGTCATTCAGTACTTC. Translation: CASSLSGDVIQYF.

The chain carries TRBV9 and TRBJ2-7, with 9 bases that match TRBD1. The CDR3 loop spans 15 amino acids. Germline loops: CDR1 SGDLS, CDR2 YYNGEE. The J segment lost 3 bases and the V segment lost 4 bases, leaving 8 bases of the junction unmatched. This CDR3 is CASSRTGQGYYEQYF. The CDR3 DNA reads TGTGCCAGCAGCCGAACGGGACAGGGATACTACGAGCAGTACTTC.

V gene TRBV6-1 combines with J gene TRBJ1-1; D is ambiguous. CDR3 length: 15 amino acids. V gave up 1 base and J gave up 7 bases, with 16 bases separating them. Germline V gene sequence: CDR1 MNHNS, CDR2 SASEGT. CDR3 sequence (DNA): TGTGCCAGCAGTGAAGAAGTTTCCGGTATCTTTGAAGCTTTCTTT. Translation gives CASSEEVSGIFEAFF.